The TCR beta chain described here comes from a study of blood T cell repertoires in COVID-19. Trimming took off 0 bases at V and 4 bases at J, with 9 bases between the two ends. The CDR3 runs 14 residues. Germline V lookup: CDR1 MRHNA, CDR2 SNTAGT. The table came from immunoSEQ multiplex PCR; TCRdb's copy has only in-frame clones and leaves some out. Among 200,000 to 300,000 clones listed, approximately 88% were seen once. The sequencing sample was made of peripheral blood. V usage is TRBV6-4 and J usage is TRBJ2-5; D possibly corresponds to TRBD1 (6 bases). The TCR was taken from a human donor in a cohort sampled during active COVID-19. The CDR3 nucleotides are TGTGCCAGCAGTGACTCGGGGGCGTCAGAGACCCAGTACTTC. The encoded protein is CASSDSGASETQYF.